What follows are 5 T cell receptor beta chains derived from one specimen sequenced in a study of shared clonotypes between healthy human individuals. The protocol was immunoSEQ multiplex PCR, while the TCRdb copy is restricted to in-frame clones and leaves out a portion. The table includes about 2.4 million clones, 93% detected once. Sequencing used naive CD4+ T cells from PBMCs. Subset denoted: CD45RA+ positively selected. The source is a man aged 18 to 35 in good health. Some clones in this sample may be carry-over from other donors' samples.

V gene TRBV5-1 combines with J gene TRBJ2-5; D is possibly TRBD2 (6 bases). Germline CDR1 is SGHRS and CDR2 is YFSETQ. Between the trimmed V and J ends, which lost 5 bases and 5 bases, there was a span of 19 bases. The CDR3 sequence is 15 residues long. This chain's CDR3 is CASRVGLGDSETQYF. The CDR3, as DNA: TGCGCCAGCAGGGTCGGTTTGGGGGACTCGGAGACCCAGTACTTC.

V and J are TRBV7-9 and TRBJ1-2, with 7 bases aligning to TRBD1. The V gene end was trimmed by 5 bases and the J gene end by 4 bases; junction bases not matched to a gene: 7. This CDR3 comprises 14 residues. The germline CDR1 and CDR2 sequences are SEHNR and FQNEAQ (reference sequence). The CDR3 DNA reads TGTGCCAGCAGCGTCGCCGGGACAGCCTATGGCTACACCTTC. It translates to CASSVAGTAYGYTF.

Note on this clone: A junction boundary mismatches the germline segment, possibly from a read error. This sample includes further DNA sequences coding for the same CDR3. The genes are TRBV5-6 and TRBJ2-7; 12 nucleotides match TRBD2. There are 15 residues in the CDR3. CDR1 and CDR2 (germline): SGHDT, YYEEEE. The CDR3 here is CASSLRLAGVREQYF. The CDR3 DNA reads as TGTGCCAGCAGCTTACGACTAGCGGGAGTCCGGGAGCAGTACTTT.

The V and J genes are TRBV6-6 and TRBJ2-5; perhaps TRBD2 as D (7 bases). The ends were cut back, 6 bases at V and 3 bases at J, with 17 bases in the middle. CDR3 length equals 15 residues. Germline CDR1 MNHNY, CDR2 SVGAGI (reference sequence). CDR3 DNA sequence: TGTGCCAGCAGCTACGGGCGGGGGCTCAAAGAGACCCAGTACTTC. Its translation: CASSYGRGLKETQYF.

The chain couples TRBV30 to TRBJ1-3; D is perhaps TRBD1 (5 bases). The V and J ends lost 3 bases and 4 bases respectively, with 10 bases between them. Germline V gene data show CDR1 as GTSNPN and CDR2 as SVGIG (reference sequence). The CDR3 sequence is 13 residues long. CDR3 sequence: CAWSGTVGNTIYF. As DNA, the CDR3 is TGTGCCTGGAGCGGGACGGTAGGAAACACCATATATTTT.